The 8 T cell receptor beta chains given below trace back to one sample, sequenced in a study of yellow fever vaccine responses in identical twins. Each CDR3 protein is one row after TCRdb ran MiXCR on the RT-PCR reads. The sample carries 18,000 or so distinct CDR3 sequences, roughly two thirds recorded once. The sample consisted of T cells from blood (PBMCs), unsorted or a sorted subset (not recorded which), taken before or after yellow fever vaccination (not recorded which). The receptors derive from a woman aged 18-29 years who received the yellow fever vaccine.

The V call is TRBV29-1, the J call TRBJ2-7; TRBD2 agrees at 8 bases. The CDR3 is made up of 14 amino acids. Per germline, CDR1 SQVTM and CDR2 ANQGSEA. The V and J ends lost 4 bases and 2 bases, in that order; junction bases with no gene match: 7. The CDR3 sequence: CSVGAGGATYEQYF. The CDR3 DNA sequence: TGCAGCGTTGGGGCGGGAGGCGCGACCTACGAGCAGTACTTC.

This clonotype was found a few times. CDR3 region: CASSGAKTQYF. The DNA of the CDR3 is TGTGCCAGTAGCGGGGCTAAGACCCAGTACTTC. The chain couples TRBV19 to TRBJ2-5; the D gene could be TRBD1 or TRBD2 (5 bases each). This CDR3 has 11 amino acids. Germline V gene data show CDR1 as LNHDA and CDR2 as SQIVND (reference sequence). V lost 6 bases to trimming and J lost 6 bases, with 8 bases between them. The full variable domain, with the rest looked up from reference TRBV19 and TRBJ2-5, is DGGITQSPKYLFRKEGQNVTLSCEQNLNHDAMYWYRQDPGQGLRLIYYSQIVNDFQKGDIAEGYSVSREKKESFPLTVTSAQKNPTAFYLCASSGAKTQYFGPGTRLLVL.

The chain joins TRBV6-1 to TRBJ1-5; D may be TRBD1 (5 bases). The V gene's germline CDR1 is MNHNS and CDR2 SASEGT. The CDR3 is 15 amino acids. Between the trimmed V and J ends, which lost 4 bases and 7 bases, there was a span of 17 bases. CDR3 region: CASSASSGPEQPQHF. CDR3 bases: TGTGCCAGCAGTGCATCCTCAGGGCCGGAGCAGCCCCAGCATTTT.

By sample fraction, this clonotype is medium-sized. The CDR3 sequence: CSVGVAGIGYEQYF. The CDR3 nucleotides are TGCAGCGTTGGGGTTGCAGGGATAGGCTACGAGCAGTACTTC. The gene calls are TRBV29-1 and TRBJ2-7; a possible D gene is TRBD1 (5 bases). The germline gives CDR1 SQVTM, CDR2 ANQGSEA. Trimming pared 4 bases from V and 3 bases from J, leaving 16 bases between. The CDR3 covers 14 residues.

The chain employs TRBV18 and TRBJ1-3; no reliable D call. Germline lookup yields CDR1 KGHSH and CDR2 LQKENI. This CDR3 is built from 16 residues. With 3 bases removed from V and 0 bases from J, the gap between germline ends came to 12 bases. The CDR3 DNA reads TGTGCCAGCTCACCGGGCTTCAGGAGCTCTGGAAACACCATATATTTT. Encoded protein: CASSPGFRSSGNTIYF.

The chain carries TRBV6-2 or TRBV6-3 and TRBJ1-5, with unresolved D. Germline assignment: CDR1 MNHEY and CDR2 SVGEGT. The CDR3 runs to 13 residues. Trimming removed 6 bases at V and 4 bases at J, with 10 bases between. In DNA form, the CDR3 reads TGTGCCAGCAGCAAGGCAGATAATCAGCCCCAGCATTTT. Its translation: CASSKADNQPQHF.

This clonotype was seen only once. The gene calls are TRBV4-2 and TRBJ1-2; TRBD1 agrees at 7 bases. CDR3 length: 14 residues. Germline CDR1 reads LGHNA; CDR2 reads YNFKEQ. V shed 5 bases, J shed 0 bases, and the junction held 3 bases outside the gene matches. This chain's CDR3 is CASSAQGANYGYTF. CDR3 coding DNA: TGTGCCAGCAGCGCTCAGGGGGCTAACTATGGCTACACCTTC.

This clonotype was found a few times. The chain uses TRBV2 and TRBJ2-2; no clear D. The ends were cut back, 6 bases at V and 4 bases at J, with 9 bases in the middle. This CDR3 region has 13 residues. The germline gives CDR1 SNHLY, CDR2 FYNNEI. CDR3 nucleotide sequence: TGTGCCAGCAGGGAGATAAGCACCGGGGAGCTGTTTTTT. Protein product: CASREISTGELFF.